A single sample is the source of the 4 T cell receptor beta chains below, sequenced in a study of CD8 T cells in Susac syndrome. When the RNA was reverse transcribed, random hexamers were used with an input of about 0.5 to 1 ug. One entry per CDR3 protein results from TCRdb running MiXCR on the immunoSEQ multiplex PCR reads. In the table there are 150,000 to 200,000 distinct CDR3 sequences, about 94% of which are singletons. The material sequenced was CD4+ T cells from PBMCs. Every receptor here comes from a human donor with multiple sclerosis.

The chain has TRBV4-3 and TRBJ1-1; D might be TRBD1 (6 bases). Germline lookup yields CDR1 LGHNA and CDR2 YSLEER. Trimming removed 3 bases from V and 6 bases from J, with 11 bases in between. The CDR3 runs to 13 residues. The CDR3 is CASSHGQPSEAFF. The DNA for the CDR3 is TGCGCCAGCAGCCACGGACAGCCGTCTGAAGCTTTCTTT.

J is TRBJ2-3 and V is TRBV20-1; no definite D call. This CDR3 has 13 amino acids. CDR1 DFQATT and CDR2 SNEGSKA come from the germline V gene (reference sequence). Trimming removed 0 bases from V and 2 bases from J, with 6 bases in between. Written as DNA, the CDR3 is TGCAGTGCTAGAGATACACTCACAGATACGCAGTATTTT. Translating gives CSARDTLTDTQYF.

The chain employs TRBV4-1 and TRBJ2-7; weak D call: TRBD1 (5 bases). The V end lost 1 base, the J end lost 2 bases, and 24 bases lay between the germline ends. The CDR3 runs to 19 residues. Germline V gene data show CDR1 as MGHRA and CDR2 as YSYEKL. The CDR3 loop is CASSQVRNQGVASAYEQYF. CDR3 sequence (DNA): TGCGCCAGCAGCCAAGTCCGGAATCAAGGGGTCGCATCCGCCTACGAGCAGTACTTC.

The gene calls are TRBV3-1 and TRBJ2-5; possibly TRBD2 for D (5 bases). This CDR3 region has 14 residues. CDR1 and CDR2 (germline): LGHDT, YNNKEL (reference sequence). V lost 2 bases and J 3 bases, leaving 10 bases between the germline ends. Here the CDR3 reads CASSQNSAEETQYF. As DNA, the CDR3 is TGTGCCAGCAGCCAAAACTCAGCGGAAGAGACCCAGTACTTC.